This T cell receptor (beta chain) came from a study of blood T cell repertoires in COVID-19. CDR3 length: 13 residues. Germline CDR1 and CDR2: MNHEY and SVGEGT. The V gene lost 6 bases and the J gene lost 6 bases, with 11 bases spanning the gap. This clone has a handful of counts. Assay: immunoSEQ multiplex PCR; the TCRdb copy retains only in-frame clones and omits some. The table has more than 300,000 clones, around 88% seen once. The genes are TRBV6-2 or TRBV6-3 and TRBJ2-2; D gene unclear. The sample consisted of peripheral blood. The clonotype originates from a woman aged 45 to 65 with acute or convalescent COVID-19. CDR3 region: CASSPQRPGELFF. The CDR3 DNA reads TGTGCCAGCAGCCCCCAGCGTCCCGGGGAGCTGTTTTTT.